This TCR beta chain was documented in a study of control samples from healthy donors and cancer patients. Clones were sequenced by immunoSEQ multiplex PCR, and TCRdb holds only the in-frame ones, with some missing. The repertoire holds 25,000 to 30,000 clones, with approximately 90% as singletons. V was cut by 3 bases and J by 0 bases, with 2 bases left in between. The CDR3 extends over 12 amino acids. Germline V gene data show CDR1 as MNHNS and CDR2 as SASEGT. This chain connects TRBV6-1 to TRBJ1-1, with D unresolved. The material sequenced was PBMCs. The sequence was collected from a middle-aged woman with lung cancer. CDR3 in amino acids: CASSELNTEAFF. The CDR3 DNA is TGTGCCAGCAGTGAGTTGAACACTGAAGCTTTCTTT.